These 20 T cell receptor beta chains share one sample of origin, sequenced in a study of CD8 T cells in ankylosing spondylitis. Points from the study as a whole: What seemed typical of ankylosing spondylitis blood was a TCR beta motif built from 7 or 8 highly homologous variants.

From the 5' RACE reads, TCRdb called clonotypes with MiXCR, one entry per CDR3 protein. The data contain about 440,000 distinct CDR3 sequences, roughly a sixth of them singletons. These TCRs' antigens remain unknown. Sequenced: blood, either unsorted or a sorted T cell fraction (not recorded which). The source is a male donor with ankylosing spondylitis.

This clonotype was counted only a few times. CDR3 in amino acids: CASSYYRGGHYGYTF. CDR3 DNA: TGTGCCAGCAGTTACTACCGCGGGGGGCATTATGGCTACACCTTC. This chain connects TRBV6-5 to TRBJ1-2; D might be TRBD1 (6 bases). Trimming took 1 base from V and 5 from J, leaving 14 bases between them. The CDR3 loop spans 15 amino acids. CDR1 and CDR2 (germline): MNHEY, SVGAGI.

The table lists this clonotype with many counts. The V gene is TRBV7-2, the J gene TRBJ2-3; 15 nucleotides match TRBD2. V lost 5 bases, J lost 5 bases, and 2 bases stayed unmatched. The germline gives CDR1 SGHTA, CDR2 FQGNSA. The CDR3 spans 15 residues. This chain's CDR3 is CASSLGLAGGDTQYF. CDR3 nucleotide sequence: TGTGCCAGCAGCCTGGGACTAGCGGGAGGAGATACGCAGTATTTT.

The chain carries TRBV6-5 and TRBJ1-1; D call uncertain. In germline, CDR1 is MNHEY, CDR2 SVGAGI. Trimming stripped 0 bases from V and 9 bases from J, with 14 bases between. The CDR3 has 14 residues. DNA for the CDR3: TGTGCCAGCAGTTACTCGGGCGGGAGGGCGCAAGCTTTCTTT. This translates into CASSYSGGRAQAFF.

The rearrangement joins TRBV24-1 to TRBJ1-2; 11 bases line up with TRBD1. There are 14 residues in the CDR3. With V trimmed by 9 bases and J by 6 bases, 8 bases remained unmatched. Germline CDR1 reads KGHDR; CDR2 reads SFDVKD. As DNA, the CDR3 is TGTGCCACCGGATCCGGGACAGGGGGTGATGGCTACACCTTC. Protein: CATGSGTGGDGYTF.

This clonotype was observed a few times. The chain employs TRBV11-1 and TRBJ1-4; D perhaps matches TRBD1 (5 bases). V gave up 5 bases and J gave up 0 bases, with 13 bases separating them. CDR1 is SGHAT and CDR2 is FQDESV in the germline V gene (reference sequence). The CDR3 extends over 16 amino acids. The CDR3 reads CASSKDRPATNEKLFF. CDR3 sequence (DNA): TGTGCCAGCAGCAAAGACAGACCTGCAACTAATGAAAAACTGTTTTTT.

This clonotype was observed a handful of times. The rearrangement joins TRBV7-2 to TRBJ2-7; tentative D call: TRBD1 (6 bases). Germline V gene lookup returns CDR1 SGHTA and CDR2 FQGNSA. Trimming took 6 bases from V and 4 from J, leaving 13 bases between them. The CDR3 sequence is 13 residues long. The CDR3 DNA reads TGTGCCAGCAGTCCCCGGGACAAGTACGAGCAGTACTTC. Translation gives CASSPRDKYEQYF.

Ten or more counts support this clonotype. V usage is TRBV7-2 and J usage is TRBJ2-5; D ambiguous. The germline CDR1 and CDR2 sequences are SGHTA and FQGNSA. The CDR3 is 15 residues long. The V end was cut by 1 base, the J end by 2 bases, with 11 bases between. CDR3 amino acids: CASSLESGRQETQYF. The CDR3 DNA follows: TGTGCCAGCAGCTTAGAATCAGGCCGGCAAGAGACCCAGTACTTC. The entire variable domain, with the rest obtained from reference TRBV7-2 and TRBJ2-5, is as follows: GAGVSQSPSNKVTEKGKDVELRCDPISGHTALYWYRQSLGQGLEFLIYFQGNSAPDKSGLPSDRFSAERTGGSVSTLTIQRTQQEDSAVYLCASSLESGRQETQYFGPGTRLLVL.

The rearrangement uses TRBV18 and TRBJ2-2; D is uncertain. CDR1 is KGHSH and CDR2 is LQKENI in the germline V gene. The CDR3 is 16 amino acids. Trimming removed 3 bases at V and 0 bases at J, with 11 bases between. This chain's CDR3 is CASSPSNLANTGELFF. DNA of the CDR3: TGTGCCAGCTCACCCTCCAATCTCGCGAACACCGGGGAGCTGTTTTTT.

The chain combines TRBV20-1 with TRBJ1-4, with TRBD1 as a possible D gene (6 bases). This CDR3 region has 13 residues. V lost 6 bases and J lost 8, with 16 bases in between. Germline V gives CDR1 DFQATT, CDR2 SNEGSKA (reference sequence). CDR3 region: CSALGAGVEKLFF. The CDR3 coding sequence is TGCAGTGCGCTAGGGGCAGGGGTCGAAAAACTGTTTTTT.

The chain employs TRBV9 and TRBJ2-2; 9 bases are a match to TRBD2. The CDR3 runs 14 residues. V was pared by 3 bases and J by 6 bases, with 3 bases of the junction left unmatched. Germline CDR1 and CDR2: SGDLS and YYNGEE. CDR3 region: CASSDGTSPGELFF. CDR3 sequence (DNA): TGTGCCAGCAGCGACGGGACTAGCCCCGGGGAGCTGTTTTTT.

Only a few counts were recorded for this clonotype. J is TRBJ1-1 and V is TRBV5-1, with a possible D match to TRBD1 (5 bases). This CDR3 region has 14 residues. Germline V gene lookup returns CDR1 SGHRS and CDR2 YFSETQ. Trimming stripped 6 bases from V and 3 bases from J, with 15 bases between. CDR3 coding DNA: TGCGCCAGCAAACTCTCAGACAGACACACTGAAGCTTTCTTT. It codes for CASKLSDRHTEAFF.

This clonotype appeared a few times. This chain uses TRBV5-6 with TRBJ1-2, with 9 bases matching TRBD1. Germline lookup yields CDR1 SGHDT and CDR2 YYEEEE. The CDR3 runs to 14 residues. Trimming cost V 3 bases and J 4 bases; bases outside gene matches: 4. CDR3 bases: TGTGCCAGCAGCTGGGACAGGGTGGGCTATGGCTACACCTTC. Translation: CASSWDRVGYGYTF.

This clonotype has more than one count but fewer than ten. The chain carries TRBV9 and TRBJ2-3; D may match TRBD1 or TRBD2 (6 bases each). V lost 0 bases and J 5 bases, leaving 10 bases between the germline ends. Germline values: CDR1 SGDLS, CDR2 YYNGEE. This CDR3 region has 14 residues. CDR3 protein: CASSVGRGIDTQYF. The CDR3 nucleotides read TGTGCCAGCAGCGTAGGGAGGGGGATAGATACGCAGTATTTT.

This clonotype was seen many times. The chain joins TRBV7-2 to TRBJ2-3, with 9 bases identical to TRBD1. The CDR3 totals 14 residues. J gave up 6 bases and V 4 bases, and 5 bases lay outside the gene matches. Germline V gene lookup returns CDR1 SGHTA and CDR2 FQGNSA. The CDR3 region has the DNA TGTGCCAGCAGCTACCGGACAGGGGATGATACGCAGTATTTT. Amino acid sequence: CASSYRTGDDTQYF.

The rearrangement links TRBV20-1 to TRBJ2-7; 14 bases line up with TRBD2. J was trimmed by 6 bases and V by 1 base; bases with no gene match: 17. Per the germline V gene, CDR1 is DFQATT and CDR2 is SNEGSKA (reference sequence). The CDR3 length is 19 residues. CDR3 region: CSARVGLAGEKPSRREQYF. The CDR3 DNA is TGCAGTGCTAGAGTGGGACTAGCGGGAGAAAAGCCCTCCCGGCGCGAGCAGTACTTC.

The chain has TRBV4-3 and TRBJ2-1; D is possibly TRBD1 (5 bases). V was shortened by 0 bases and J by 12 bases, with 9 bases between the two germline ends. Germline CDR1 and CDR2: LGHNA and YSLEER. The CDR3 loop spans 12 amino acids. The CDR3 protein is CASSQDHRPQFF. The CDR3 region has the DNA TGCGCCAGCAGCCAAGATCACAGGCCGCAGTTCTTC.

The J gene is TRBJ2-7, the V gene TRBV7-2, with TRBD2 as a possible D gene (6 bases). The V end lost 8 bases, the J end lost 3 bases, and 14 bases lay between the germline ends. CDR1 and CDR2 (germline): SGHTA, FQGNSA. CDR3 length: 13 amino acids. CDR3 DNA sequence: TGTGCCAGCCAGACTAGAGACAACTACGAGCAGTACTTC. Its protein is CASQTRDNYEQYF.

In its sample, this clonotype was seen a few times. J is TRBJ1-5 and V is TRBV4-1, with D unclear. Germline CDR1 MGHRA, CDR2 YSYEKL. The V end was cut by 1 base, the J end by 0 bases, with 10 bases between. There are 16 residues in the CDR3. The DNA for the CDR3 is TGCGCCAGCAGCCAAGCACGAGGGAATAGCAATCAGCCCCAGCATTTT. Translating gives CASSQARGNSNQPQHF.

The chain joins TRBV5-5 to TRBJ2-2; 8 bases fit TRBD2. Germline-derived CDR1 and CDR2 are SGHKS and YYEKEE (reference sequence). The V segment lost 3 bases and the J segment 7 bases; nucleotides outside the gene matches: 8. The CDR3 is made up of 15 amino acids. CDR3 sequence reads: CASSSAGGGNGELFF. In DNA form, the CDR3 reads TGTGCCAGCAGCTCCGCGGGGGGAGGTAACGGGGAGCTGTTTTTT.

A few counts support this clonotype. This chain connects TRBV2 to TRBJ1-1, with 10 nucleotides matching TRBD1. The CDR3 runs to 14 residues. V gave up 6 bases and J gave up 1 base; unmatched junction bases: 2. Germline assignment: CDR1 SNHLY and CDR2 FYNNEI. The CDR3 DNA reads TGTGCCAGCAGGGGACAGGGGACGAACACTGAAGCTTTCTTT. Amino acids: CASRGQGTNTEAFF.